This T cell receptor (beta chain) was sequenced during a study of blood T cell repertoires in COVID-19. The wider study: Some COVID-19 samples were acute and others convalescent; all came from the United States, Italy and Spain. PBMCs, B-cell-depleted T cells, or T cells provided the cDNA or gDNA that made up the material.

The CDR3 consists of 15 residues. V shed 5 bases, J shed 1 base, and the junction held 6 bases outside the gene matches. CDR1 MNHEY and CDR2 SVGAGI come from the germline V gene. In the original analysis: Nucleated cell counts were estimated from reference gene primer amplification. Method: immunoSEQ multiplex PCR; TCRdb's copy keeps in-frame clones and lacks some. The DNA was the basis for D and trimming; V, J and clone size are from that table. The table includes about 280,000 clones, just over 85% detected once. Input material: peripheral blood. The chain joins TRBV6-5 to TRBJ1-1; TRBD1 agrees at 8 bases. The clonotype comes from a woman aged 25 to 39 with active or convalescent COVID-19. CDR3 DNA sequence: TGTGCCAGCAGTCGGACAGGGATCGGGAACACTGAAGCTTTCTTT. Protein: CASSRTGIGNTEAFF.